This is a list of T cell receptor beta chains from one sample in a study of beta chain features in type 1 diabetes. Method: immunoSEQ multiplex PCR; TCRdb's copy keeps in-frame clones and lacks some. The table includes hundreds of thousands of clones, 68% detected once. Sequences were obtained from naive CD4+ T cells from blood. The receptors stem from a man aged 30 to 45 in good health. CDR3s include the opening cysteine and the closing phenylalanine or tryptophan. A D gene is named only where the DNA matches it firmly. Rows may omit the clone size; those that give it use once, few, many or a size class.

clone size: .
J gene: TRBJ2-7
V gene: TRBV9
D gene: TRBD1
CDR3 DNA: TGTGCCAGCAGCGTAGGAGGGACAGGCTCCCAATTAATCTCCGAGCAGTACTTC
CDR3 protein: CASSVGGTGSQLISEQYF

clone size: few
J gene: TRBJ2-4
V gene: TRBV29-1
D gene: .
CDR3 DNA: TGCAGCGTTGGTGAGGATTCGATTCAGTACTTC
CDR3 protein: CSVGEDSIQYF

clone size: .
J gene: TRBJ1-4
V gene: TRBV30
D gene: TRBD1
CDR3 DNA: TGTGCCTGGAGTGTTTCCCAAGCAGGGGGTGAAAAACTGTTTTTT
CDR3 protein: CAWSVSQAGGEKLFF

clone size: few
J gene: TRBJ2-6
V gene: TRBV7-2
D gene: .
CDR3 DNA: TGTGCCAGCAGCCCTAGAGGGGGCTCTGGGGCCAACGTCCTGACTTTC
CDR3 protein: CASSPRGGSGANVLTF

clone size: .
J gene: TRBJ1-1
V gene: TRBV7-9
D gene: TRBD1
CDR3 DNA: TGTGCCAGCAGCTCCAGGGGGGCGAACACTGAAGCTTTCTTT
CDR3 protein: CASSSRGANTEAFF

clone size: .
J gene: TRBJ2-1
V gene: TRBV27
D gene: TRBD2
CDR3 DNA: TGTGCCAGCAGTCCTCCCGGGGGGAGGTCGAACAATGAGCAGTTCTTC
CDR3 protein: CASSPPGGRSNNEQFF

clone size: few
J gene: TRBJ1-5
V gene: TRBV29-1
D gene: TRBD1
CDR3 DNA: TGCAGTGCTGATCGCAGAGGGGGCCGGGGTATTCATCAGCCCCAGCATTTT
CDR3 protein: CSADRRGGRGIHQPQHF

clone size: once
J gene: TRBJ2-3
V gene: TRBV9
D gene: .
CDR3 DNA: TGTGCCAGCAGCTCCCGACAGCGTAGCACAGATACGCAGTATTTT
CDR3 protein: CASSSRQRSTDTQYF

clone size: .
J gene: TRBJ2-1
V gene: TRBV7-2
D gene: .
CDR3 DNA: TGTGCCAGCAGCTTGTATCGCGGAGCCTACAATGAGCAGTTCTTC
CDR3 protein: CASSLYRGAYNEQFF

clone size: .
J gene: TRBJ1-6
V gene: TRBV10-3
D gene: .
CDR3 DNA: TGTGCCATCAGGGCGGCTCCCGATTCACCCCTCCACTTT
CDR3 protein: CAIRAAPDSPLHF

clone size: .
J gene: TRBJ2-1
V gene: TRBV18
D gene: .
CDR3 DNA: TGTGCCAGCTCACTATATCCCCTCAGCAATGAGCAGTTCTTC
CDR3 protein: CASSLYPLSNEQFF

clone size: once
J gene: TRBJ1-2
V gene: TRBV2
D gene: .
CDR3 DNA: TGTGCCAGCACCGGAGAGCGGGGGGCCAGCTATGGCTACACCTTC
CDR3 protein: CASTGERGASYGYTF

clone size: .
J gene: TRBJ2-1
V gene: TRBV4-1
D gene: TRBD2
CDR3 DNA: TGTGCCAGCAGCTCTCATAGCGGGAGCTCCTACAATGAGCAGTTCTTC
CDR3 protein: CASSSHSGSSYNEQFF

clone size: .
J gene: TRBJ2-1
V gene: TRBV15
D gene: TRBD2
CDR3 DNA: TGTGCCACCAGCAGCAAGGCGGGGGGGCCGAAGCAGTTCTTC
CDR3 protein: CATSSKAGGPKQFF

clone size: .
J gene: TRBJ2-6
V gene: TRBV29-1
D gene: TRBD1
CDR3 DNA: TGCAGCGTGAGGACAGGGTCGGAAGCTGGGGCCAACGTCCTGACTTTC
CDR3 protein: CSVRTGSEAGANVLTF

clone size: .
J gene: TRBJ2-1
V gene: TRBV7-2
D gene: .
CDR3 DNA: TGTGCCAGCAGCAGGGACCTCAACAATGAGCAGTTCTTC
CDR3 protein: CASSRDLNNEQFF

clone size: .
J gene: TRBJ2-2
V gene: TRBV30
D gene: .
CDR3 DNA: TGTGCCTGGAGCCTAGGTGACCCCGGGGAGCTGTTTTTT
CDR3 protein: CAWSLGDPGELFF

clone size: .
J gene: TRBJ2-1
V gene: TRBV2
D gene: TRBD2
CDR3 DNA: TGTGCCAGCAGTCAAAGCGGGGGGGCCTACAATGAGCAGTTCTTC
CDR3 protein: CASSQSGGAYNEQFF

clone size: .
J gene: TRBJ2-7
V gene: TRBV18
D gene: .
CDR3 DNA: TGTGCCAGCTCACCTTCCACCGACTACGAGCAGTACTTC
CDR3 protein: CASSPSTDYEQYF

clone size: .
J gene: TRBJ1-5
V gene: TRBV15
D gene: .
CDR3 DNA: TGTGCCACCAGCAGAGATAGACTAGGACAGCATTTT
CDR3 protein: CATSRDRLGQHF

clone size: .
J gene: TRBJ2-5
V gene: TRBV27
D gene: TRBD2
CDR3 DNA: TGTGCCAGCAGTTCGGGACTAGCGGGGCGAGAGACCCAGTACTTC
CDR3 protein: CASSSGLAGRETQYF

clone size: .
J gene: TRBJ2-3
V gene: TRBV30
D gene: .
CDR3 DNA: TGTGCCTGGAGTGTTGAGGATACGCAGTATTTT
CDR3 protein: CAWSVEDTQYF

clone size: few
J gene: TRBJ2-7
V gene: TRBV30
D gene: TRBD2
CDR3 DNA: TGTGCCTGGAGTGTACGGCGAACTAGCGGGGTCTACGAGCAGTACTTC
CDR3 protein: CAWSVRRTSGVYEQYF

clone size: once
J gene: TRBJ2-5
V gene: TRBV9
D gene: .
CDR3 DNA: TGTGCCAGCAGCGTAGGGCAGCAAGAGACCCAGTACTTC
CDR3 protein: CASSVGQQETQYF

clone size: .
J gene: TRBJ2-4
V gene: TRBV28
D gene: .
CDR3 DNA: TGTGCCAGCAGCACCGGGACTCCAAAAAACATTCAGTACTTC
CDR3 protein: CASSTGTPKNIQYF

clone size: few
J gene: TRBJ1-1
V gene: TRBV13
D gene: TRBD1
CDR3 DNA: TGTGCCAGCAGCCGGGGACAGATGAACACTGAAGCTTTCTTT
CDR3 protein: CASSRGQMNTEAFF

clone size: .
J gene: TRBJ1-2
V gene: TRBV7-9
D gene: TRBD1
CDR3 DNA: TGTGCCAGCAGCTACGGGACAGGGATGAGAGGCTACACCTTC
CDR3 protein: CASSYGTGMRGYTF